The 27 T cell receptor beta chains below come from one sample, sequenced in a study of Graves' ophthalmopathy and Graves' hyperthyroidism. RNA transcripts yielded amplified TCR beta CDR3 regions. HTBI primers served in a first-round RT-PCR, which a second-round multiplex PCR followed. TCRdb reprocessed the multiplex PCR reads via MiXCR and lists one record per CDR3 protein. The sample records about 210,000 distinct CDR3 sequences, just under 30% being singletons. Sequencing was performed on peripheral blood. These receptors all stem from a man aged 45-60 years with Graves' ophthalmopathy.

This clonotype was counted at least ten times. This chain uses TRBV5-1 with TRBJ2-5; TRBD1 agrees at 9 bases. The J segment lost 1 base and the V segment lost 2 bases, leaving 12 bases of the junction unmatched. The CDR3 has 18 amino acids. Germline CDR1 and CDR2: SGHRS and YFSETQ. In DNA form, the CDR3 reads TGCGCCAGCAGCTTTCGGGACAGGGTTAGAAACCCCCAAGAGACCCAGTACTTC. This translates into CASSFRDRVRNPQETQYF.

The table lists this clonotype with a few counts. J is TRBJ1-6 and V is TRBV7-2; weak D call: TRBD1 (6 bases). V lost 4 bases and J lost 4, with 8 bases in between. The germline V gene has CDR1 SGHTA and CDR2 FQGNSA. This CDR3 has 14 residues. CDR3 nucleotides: TGTGCCAGCAGCTACAGGGATTATAATTCACCCCTCCACTTT. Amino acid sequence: CASSYRDYNSPLHF.

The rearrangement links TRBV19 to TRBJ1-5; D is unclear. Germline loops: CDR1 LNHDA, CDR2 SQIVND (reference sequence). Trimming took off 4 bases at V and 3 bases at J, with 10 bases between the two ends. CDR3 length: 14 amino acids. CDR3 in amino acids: CASSKGSNNQPQHF. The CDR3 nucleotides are TGTGCCAGTAGTAAAGGGAGCAACAATCAGCCCCAGCATTTT.

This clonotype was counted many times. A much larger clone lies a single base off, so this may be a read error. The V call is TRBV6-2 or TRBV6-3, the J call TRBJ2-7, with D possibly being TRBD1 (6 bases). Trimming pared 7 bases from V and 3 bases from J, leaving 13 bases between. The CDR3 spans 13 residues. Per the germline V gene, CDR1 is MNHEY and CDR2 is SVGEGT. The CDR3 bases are TGTGCCAGCATGGGGGCTAACGTCTACGAGCAGTACTTC. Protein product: CASMGANVYEQYF.

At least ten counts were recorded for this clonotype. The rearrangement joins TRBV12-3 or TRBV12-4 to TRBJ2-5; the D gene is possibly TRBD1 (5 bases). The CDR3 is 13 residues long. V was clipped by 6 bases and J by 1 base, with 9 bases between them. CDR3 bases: TGTGCCAGCAGAGGCAGGGCCCAAGAGACCCAGTACTTC. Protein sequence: CASRGRAQETQYF.

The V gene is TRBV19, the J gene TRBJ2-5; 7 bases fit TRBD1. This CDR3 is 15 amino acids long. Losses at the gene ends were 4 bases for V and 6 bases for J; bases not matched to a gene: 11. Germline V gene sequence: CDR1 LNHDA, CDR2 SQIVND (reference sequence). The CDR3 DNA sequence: TGTGCCAGTAGTACCCTACGACAGGGAATAAAGACCCAGTACTTC. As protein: CASSTLRQGIKTQYF.

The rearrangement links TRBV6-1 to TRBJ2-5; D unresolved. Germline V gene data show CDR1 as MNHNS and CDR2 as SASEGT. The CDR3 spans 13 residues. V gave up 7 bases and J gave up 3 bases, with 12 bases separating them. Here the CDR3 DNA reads TGTGCCAGCAACTCAGGATATAAAGAGACCCAGTACTTC. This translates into CASNSGYKETQYF.

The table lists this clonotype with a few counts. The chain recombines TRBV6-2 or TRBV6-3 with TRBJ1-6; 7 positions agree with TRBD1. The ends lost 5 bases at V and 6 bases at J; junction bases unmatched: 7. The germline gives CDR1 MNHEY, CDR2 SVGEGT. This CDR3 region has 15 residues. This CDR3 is CASSPTGATNSPLHF. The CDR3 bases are TGTGCCAGCAGTCCTACAGGGGCGACTAATTCACCCCTCCACTTT.

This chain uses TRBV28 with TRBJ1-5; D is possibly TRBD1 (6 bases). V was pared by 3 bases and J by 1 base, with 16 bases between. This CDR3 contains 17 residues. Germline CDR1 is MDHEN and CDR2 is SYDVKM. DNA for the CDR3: TGTGCCAGCAGTTTTGTTAGGGGAAGGGGGAGCAATCAGCCCCAGCATTTT. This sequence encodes CASSFVRGRGSNQPQHF. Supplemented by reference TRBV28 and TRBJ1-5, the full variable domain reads DVKVTQSSRYLVKRTGEKVFLECVQDMDHENMFWYRQDPGLGLRLIYFSYDVKMKEKGDIPEGYSVSREKKERFSLILESASTNQTSMYLCASSFVRGRGSNQPQHFGDGTRLSIL.

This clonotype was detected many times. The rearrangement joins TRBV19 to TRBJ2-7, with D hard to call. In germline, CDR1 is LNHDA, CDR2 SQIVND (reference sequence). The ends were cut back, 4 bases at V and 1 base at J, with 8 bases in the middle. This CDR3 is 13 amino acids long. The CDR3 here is CASSNSGSYEQYF. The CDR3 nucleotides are TGTGCCAGTAGTAATTCAGGTTCCTACGAGCAGTACTTC.

As DNA, the CDR3 is TGTGCCTGGAGAACATGGACCTACGAGCAGTACTTC. Protein: CAWRTWTYEQYF. This rearrangement joins TRBV30 to TRBJ2-7; D gene ambiguous. Germline-derived CDR1 and CDR2 are GTSNPN and SVGIG (reference sequence). This CDR3 has 12 amino acids. The ends were cut back, 3 bases at V and 2 bases at J, with 8 bases in the middle. Filled out from reference TRBV30 and TRBJ2-7, the complete variable domain reads SQTIHQWPATLVQPVGSPLSLECTVEGTSNPNLYWYRQAAGRGLQLLFYSVGIGQISSEVPQNLSASRPQDRQFILSSKKLLLSDSGFYLCAWRTWTYEQYFGPGTRLTVT.

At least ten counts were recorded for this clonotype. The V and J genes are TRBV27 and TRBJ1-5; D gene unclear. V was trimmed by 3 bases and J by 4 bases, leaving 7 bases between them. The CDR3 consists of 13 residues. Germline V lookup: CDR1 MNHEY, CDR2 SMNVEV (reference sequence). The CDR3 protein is CASSFEGNQPQHF. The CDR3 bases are TGTGCCAGCAGTTTTGAAGGAAATCAGCCCCAGCATTTT.

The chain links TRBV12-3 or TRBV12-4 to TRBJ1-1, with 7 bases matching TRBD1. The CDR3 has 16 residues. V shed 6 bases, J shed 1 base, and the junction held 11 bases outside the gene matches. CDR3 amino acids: CASSPRQGITNTEAFF. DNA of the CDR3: TGTGCCAGCAGCCCCCGACAGGGAATAACGAACACTGAAGCTTTCTTT.

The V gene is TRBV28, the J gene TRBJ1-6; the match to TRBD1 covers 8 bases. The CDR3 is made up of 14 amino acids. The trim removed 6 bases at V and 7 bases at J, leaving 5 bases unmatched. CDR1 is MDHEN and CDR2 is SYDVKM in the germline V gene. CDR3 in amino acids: CASSTGGWNSPLHF. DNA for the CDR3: TGTGCCAGCAGCACAGGGGGTTGGAATTCACCCCTCCACTTT.

CDR3 sequence: CASSPIGAAGDEQYF. The DNA for the CDR3 is TGTGCCAGCAGCCCAATAGGAGCTGCAGGCGACGAGCAGTACTTC. V and J are TRBV7-2 and TRBJ2-7; D is unresolved. V lost 5 bases and J 5 bases, leaving 19 bases between the germline ends. This CDR3 spans 15 amino acids. CDR1 SGHTA and CDR2 FQGNSA come from the germline V gene.

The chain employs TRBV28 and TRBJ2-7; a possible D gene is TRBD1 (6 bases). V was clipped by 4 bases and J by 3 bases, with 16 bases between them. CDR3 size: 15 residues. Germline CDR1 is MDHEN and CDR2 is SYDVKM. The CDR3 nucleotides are TGTGCCAGCAGTTCGATCCGGGACACTTTCTACGAGCAGTACTTC. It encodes CASSSIRDTFYEQYF. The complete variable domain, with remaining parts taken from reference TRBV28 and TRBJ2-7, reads DVKVTQSSRYLVKRTGEKVFLECVQDMDHENMFWYRQDPGLGLRLIYFSYDVKMKEKGDIPEGYSVSREKKERFSLILESASTNQTSMYLCASSSIRDTFYEQYFGPGTRLTVT.

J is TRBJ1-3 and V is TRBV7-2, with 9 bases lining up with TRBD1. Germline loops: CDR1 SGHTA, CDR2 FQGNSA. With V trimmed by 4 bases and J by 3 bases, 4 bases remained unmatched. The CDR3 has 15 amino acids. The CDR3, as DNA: TGTGCCAGCAGCTCAACAGGGGGCGGTGGAAACACCATATATTTT. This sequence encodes CASSSTGGGGNTIYF.

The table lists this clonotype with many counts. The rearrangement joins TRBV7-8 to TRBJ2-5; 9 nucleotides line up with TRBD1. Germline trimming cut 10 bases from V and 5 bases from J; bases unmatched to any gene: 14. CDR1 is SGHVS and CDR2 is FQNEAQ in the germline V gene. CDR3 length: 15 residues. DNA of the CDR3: TGTGCCAACAGGCAACCCGGGACAGGGAGTGAGACCCAGTACTTC. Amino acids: CANRQPGTGSETQYF.

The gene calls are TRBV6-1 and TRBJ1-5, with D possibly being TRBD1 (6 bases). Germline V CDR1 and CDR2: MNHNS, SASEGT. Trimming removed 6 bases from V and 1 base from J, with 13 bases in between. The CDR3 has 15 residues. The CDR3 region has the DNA TGTGCCAGCAGAAAACAGGGTTTCAGCAATCAGCCCCAGCATTTT. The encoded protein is CASRKQGFSNQPQHF.

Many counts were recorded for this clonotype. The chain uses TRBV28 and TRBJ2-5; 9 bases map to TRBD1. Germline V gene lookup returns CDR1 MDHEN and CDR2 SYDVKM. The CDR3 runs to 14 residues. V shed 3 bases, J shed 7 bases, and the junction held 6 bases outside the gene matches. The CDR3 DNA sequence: TGTGCCAGCAGTTTTGAACAGGGGGCAAGGACCCAGTACTTC. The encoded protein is CASSFEQGARTQYF.

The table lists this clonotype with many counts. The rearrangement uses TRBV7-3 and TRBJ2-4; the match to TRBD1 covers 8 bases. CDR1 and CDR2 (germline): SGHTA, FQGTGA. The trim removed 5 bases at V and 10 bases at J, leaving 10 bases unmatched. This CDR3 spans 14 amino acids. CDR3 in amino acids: CASSANGQGGIQYF. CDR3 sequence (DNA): TGTGCCAGCAGCGCGAATGGACAGGGCGGGATTCAGTACTTC.

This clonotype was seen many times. The DNA of the CDR3 is TGTGCCAGCAGGAACAGGGGGACCAACTATGGCTACACCTTC. Protein sequence: CASRNRGTNYGYTF. The V gene is TRBV7-2, the J gene TRBJ1-2; 8 nucleotides line up with TRBD1. Germline trimming cut 6 bases from V and 2 bases from J; bases unmatched to any gene: 5. Germline V gene sequence: CDR1 SGHTA, CDR2 FQGNSA. This CDR3 is 14 amino acids long.

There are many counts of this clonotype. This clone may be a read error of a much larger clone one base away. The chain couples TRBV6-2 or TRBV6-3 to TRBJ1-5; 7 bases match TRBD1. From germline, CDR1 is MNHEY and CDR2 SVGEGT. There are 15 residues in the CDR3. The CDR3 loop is CASGYSGGGGEPQHF. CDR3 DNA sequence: TGTGCCAGCGGTTACTCCGGAGGGGGCGGCGAGCCCCAGCATTTT.

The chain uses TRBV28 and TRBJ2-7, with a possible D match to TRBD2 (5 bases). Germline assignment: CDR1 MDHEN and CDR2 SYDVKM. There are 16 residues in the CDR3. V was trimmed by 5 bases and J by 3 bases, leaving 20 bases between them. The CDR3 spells CASSGSGWRFGYEQYF. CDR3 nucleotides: TGTGCCAGCAGTGGTAGTGGGTGGAGGTTCGGCTACGAGCAGTACTTC.

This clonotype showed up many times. CDR3 amino acids: CASSLGPGGYYEQYF. In DNA, the CDR3 is TGTGCCAGCTCCCTGGGCCCAGGGGGGTACTACGAGCAGTACTTC. The chain recombines TRBV28 with TRBJ2-7, with D perhaps matching TRBD1 (7 bases). This CDR3 has 15 residues. V was cut by 8 bases and J by 3 bases, with 20 bases left in between. Germline V gene sequence: CDR1 MDHEN, CDR2 SYDVKM.

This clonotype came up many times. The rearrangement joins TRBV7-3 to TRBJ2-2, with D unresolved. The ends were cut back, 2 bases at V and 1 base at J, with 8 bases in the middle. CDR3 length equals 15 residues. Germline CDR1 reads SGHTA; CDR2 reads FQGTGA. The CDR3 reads CASSLESGNTGELFF. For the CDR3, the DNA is TGTGCCAGCAGCTTAGAGTCAGGGAACACCGGGGAGCTGTTTTTT.

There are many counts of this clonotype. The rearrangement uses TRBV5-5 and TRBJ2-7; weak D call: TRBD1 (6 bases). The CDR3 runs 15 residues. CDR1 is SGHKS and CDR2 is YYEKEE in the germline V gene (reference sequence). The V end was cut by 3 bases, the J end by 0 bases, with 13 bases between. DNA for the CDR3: TGTGCCAGCAGCTCCCAGACAGGTTCCTCCTACGAGCAGTACTTC. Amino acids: CASSSQTGSSYEQYF.